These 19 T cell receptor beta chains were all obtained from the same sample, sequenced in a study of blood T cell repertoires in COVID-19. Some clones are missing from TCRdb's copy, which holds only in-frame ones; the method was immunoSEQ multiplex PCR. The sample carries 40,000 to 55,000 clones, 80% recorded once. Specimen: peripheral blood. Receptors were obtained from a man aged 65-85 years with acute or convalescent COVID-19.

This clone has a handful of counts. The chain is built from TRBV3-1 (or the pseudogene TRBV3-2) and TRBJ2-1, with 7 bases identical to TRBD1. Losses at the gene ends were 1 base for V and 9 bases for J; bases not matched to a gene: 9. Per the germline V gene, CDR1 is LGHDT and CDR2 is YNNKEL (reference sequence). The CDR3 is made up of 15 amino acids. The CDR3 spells CASSQASGAGGEQFF. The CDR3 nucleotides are TGTGCCAGCAGCCAAGCATCAGGGGCAGGGGGTGAGCAGTTCTTC.

DNA for the CDR3: TGCGCCAGCAGCCAAGAAATGCAGGGGGCCTATGGCTACACCTTC. Protein sequence: CASSQEMQGAYGYTF. This chain links TRBV4-3 with TRBJ1-2; 8 nucleotides agree with TRBD1. Germline CDR1 is LGHNA and CDR2 is YSLEER. Trimming took 0 bases from V and 4 from J; bases not matched to a gene: 4. The CDR3 loop spans 15 amino acids.

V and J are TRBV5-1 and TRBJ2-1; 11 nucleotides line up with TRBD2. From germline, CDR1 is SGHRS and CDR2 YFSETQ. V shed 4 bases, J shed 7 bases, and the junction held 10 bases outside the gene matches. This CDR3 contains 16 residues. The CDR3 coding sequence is TGCGCCAGCAGCCACACAGGTAGCGGGGGGGCAAATGAGCAGTTCTTC. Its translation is CASSHTGSGGANEQFF.

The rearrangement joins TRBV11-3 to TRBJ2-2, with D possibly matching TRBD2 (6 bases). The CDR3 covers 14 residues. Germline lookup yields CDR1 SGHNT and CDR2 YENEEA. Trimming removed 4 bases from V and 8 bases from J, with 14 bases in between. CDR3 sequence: CASSSRRAGGELFF. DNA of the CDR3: TGTGCCAGCAGCTCCCGACGGGCGGGGGGGGAGCTGTTTTTT.

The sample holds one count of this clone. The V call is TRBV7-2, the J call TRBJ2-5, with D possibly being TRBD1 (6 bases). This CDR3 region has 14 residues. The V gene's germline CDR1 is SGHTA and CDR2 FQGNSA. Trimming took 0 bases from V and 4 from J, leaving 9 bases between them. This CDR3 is CASSLAVQGETQYF. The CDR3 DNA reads TGTGCCAGCAGCTTAGCGGTACAGGGAGAGACCCAGTACTTC.

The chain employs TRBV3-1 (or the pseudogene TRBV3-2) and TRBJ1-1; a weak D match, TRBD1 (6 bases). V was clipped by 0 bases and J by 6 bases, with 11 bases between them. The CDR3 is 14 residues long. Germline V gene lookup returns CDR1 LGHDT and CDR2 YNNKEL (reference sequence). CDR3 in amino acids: CASSQDMAGAEAFF. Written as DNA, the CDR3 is TGTGCCAGCAGCCAAGATATGGCAGGGGCTGAAGCTTTCTTT.

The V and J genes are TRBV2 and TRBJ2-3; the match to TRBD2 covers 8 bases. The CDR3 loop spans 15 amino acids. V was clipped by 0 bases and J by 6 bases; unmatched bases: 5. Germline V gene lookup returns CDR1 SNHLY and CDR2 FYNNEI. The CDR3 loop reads CASSEALLAGDTQYF. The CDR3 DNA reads TGTGCCAGCAGTGAAGCGCTCCTAGCGGGTGATACGCAGTATTTT.

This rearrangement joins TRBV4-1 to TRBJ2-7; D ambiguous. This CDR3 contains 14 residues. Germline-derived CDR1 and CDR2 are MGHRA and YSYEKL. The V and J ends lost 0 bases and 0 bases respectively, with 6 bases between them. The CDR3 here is CASSQELSSYEQYF. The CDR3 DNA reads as TGCGCCAGCAGCCAAGAGCTGAGCTCCTACGAGCAGTACTTC.

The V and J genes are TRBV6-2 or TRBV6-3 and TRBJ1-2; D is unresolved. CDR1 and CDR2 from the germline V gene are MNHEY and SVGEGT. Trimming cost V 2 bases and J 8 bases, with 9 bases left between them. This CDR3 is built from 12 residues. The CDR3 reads CASSYPKEGYTF. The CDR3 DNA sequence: TGTGCCAGCAGTTACCCCAAGGAGGGCTACACCTTC.

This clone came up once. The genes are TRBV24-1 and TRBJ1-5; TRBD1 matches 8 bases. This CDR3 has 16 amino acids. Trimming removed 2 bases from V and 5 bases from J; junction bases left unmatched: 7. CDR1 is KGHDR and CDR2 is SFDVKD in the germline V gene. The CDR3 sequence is CATSDSSTGVDQPQHF. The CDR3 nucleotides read TGTGCCACCAGTGATTCGTCGACAGGGGTAGATCAGCCCCAGCATTTT.

DNA of the CDR3: TGTGCCAGCAGTTTAATCGCGAATTCACCCCTCCACTTT. It encodes CASSLIANSPLHF. The rearrangement joins TRBV12-3 or TRBV12-4 to TRBJ1-6; unclear D gene. This CDR3 spans 13 amino acids. V dropped 2 bases and J dropped 7 bases, with 6 bases sitting between them.

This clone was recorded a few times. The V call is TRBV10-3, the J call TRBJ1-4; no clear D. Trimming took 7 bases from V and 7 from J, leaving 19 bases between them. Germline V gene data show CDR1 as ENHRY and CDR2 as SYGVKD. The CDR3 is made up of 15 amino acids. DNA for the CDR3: TGTGCCATCAAAAAGAGCGGAGGGATCGGTGAAAAACTGTTTTTT. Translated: CAIKKSGGIGEKLFF.

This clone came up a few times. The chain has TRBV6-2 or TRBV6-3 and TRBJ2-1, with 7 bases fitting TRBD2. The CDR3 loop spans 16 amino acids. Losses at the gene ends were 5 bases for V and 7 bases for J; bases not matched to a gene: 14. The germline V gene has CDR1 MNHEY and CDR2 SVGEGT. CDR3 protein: CASSPLPSGGRNEQFF. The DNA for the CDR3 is TGTGCCAGCAGTCCCCTCCCTTCGGGGGGTAGGAATGAGCAGTTCTTC.

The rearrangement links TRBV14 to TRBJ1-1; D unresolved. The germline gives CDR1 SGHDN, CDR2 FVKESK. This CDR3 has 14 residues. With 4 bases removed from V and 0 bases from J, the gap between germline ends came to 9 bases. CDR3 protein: CASSPPGMNTEAFF. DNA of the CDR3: TGTGCCAGCAGCCCCCCCGGGATGAACACTGAAGCTTTCTTT.

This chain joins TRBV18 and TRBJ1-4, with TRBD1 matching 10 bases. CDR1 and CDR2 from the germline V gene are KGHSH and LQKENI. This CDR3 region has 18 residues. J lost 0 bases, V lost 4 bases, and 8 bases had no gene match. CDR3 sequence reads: CASSLRDRGRATNEKLFF. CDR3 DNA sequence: TGTGCCAGCTCACTCCGGGACAGGGGCCGTGCAACTAATGAAAAACTGTTTTTT.

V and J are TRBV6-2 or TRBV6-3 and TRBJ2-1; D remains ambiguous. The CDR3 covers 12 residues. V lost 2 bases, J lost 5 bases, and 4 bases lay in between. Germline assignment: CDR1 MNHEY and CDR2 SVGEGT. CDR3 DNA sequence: TGTGCCAGCAGTTACGGGCACAATGAGCAGTTCTTC. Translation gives CASSYGHNEQFF.

The CDR3 coding sequence is TGTGCCAGCAGCTCCAAGCTAGCGGGGGCATACAATGAGCAGTTCTTC. It codes for CASSSKLAGAYNEQFF. The chain links TRBV5-4 to TRBJ2-1; 10 bases fit TRBD2. Germline CDR1 and CDR2: SGHNT and YYREEE (reference sequence). J lost 4 bases, V lost 3 bases, and 7 bases had no gene match. This CDR3 region has 16 residues.

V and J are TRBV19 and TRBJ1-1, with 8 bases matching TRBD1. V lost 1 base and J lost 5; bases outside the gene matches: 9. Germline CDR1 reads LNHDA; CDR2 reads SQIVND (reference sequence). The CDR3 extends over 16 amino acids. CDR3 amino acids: CASSIGGRGRVTEAFF. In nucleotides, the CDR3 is TGTGCCAGTAGTATAGGCGGCAGGGGGCGAGTGACTGAAGCTTTCTTT.

The CDR3 is CASSLGDRGSTEAFF. CDR3 coding DNA: TGTGCCAGCAGCTTAGGTGACAGGGGTAGCACTGAAGCTTTCTTT. The chain employs TRBV7-8 and TRBJ1-1; the match to TRBD1 covers 8 bases. Germline V lookup: CDR1 SGHVS, CDR2 FQNEAQ. This CDR3 is 15 amino acids long. After removal of 1 base from V and 4 bases from J, the junction contained 5 bases not matched to a gene.